The 30 T cell receptor beta chains listed next were all sequenced from one sample in a study of tumor and adjacent non-tumor tissue in lung cancer. A modified ARM-PCR protocol with three rounds of nested PCR amplified TCRbeta. TCRdb re-derived calls from the multiplex PCR reads in MiXCR, one entry per CDR3 protein. The sample has almost 75,000 distinct CDR3 sequences, roughly 75% seen once. No cell sorting was done before RNA was extracted from the tissue. This non-tumor lung sample came from over 3 cm beyond the tumor edge. Material for sequencing was distant non-tumor lung tissue. These receptors all stem from a woman aged 45-59 years with non-small cell lung cancer.

This clonotype was seen at least ten times. J is TRBJ2-1 and V is TRBV29-1, with D perhaps TRBD1 or TRBD2 (8 bases each). The germline V and J ends were trimmed by 6 bases and 7 bases, with 22 bases remaining between them. Per the germline V gene, CDR1 is SQVTM and CDR2 is ANQGSEA. The CDR3 totals 15 residues. CDR3: CSVPRGREVWNEQFF. The CDR3 nucleotides are TGCAGCGTACCCAGGGGGCGGGAGGTTTGGAATGAGCAGTTCTTC.

This chain links TRBV10-3 with TRBJ2-3, with TRBD2 matching over 7 bases. Trimming removed 0 bases from V and 0 bases from J; junction bases left unmatched: 9. The length of the CDR3 is 18 residues. In germline, CDR1 is ENHRY, CDR2 SYGVKD. DNA for the CDR3: TGTGCCATCAGTGAGTCTCGATCCTGGCGGGAGAGCACAGATACGCAGTATTTT. Translating it yields CAISESRSWRESTDTQYF.

For this clonotype: The missing conserved phenylalanine or tryptophan at the end of this CDR3 makes a read error likely. The genes are TRBV29-1 and TRBJ2-6; D might be TRBD2 (6 bases). This CDR3 is 16 amino acids long. Germline CDR1 is SQVTM and CDR2 is ANQGSEA. The CDR3 DNA reads as TGCAGCGCTTGGGCCCTCGGGAGCTCTGAGGCCAACGTCCTGACTTAC. Its translation: CSAWALGSSEANVLTY.

A remark on this clonotype: At one boundary the junction diverges from the germline segment, which might be a read error. This chain joins TRBV11-2 and TRBJ2-7, with 8 bases matching TRBD2. The germline gives CDR1 SGHAT, CDR2 FQNNGV. The CDR3 has 15 residues. CDR3 residues: CASSFGSSGYYEQYF. The CDR3 nucleotides read TGTGCCAGCAGTTTCGGGTCTAGCGGGTACTACGAGCAATACTTC.

A note on this clonotype: A much larger clone differs from this one at a single base, so this may be a read error. The chain carries TRBV28 and TRBJ1-1; TRBD1 is a possible D gene (6 bases). The CDR3 runs to 14 residues. Germline CDR1 is MDHEN and CDR2 is SYDVKM. The CDR3 region is CASVTGSKGPEVFF. The CDR3 bases are TGTGCCAGCGTTACAGGGTCCAAGGGGCCTGAAGTTTTCTTT. Together with reference TRBV28 and TRBJ1-1, the CDR3 gives the full variable domain: DVKVTQSSRYLVKRTGEKVFLECVQDMDHENMFWYRQDPGLGLRLIYFSYDVKMKEKGDIPEGYSVSREKKERFSLILESASTNQTSMYLCASVTGSKGPEVFFGQGTRLTVV.

To note about this clonotype: Given the absence of the conserved phenylalanine or tryptophan at the CDR3 end, a read error is likely. V is TRBV5-6 and J is TRBJ2-1; 9 bases map to TRBD1. This CDR3 region has 16 residues. With 5 bases clipped from V and 3 bases from J, the junction kept 9 bases outside the gene matches. Germline V gives CDR1 SGHDT, CDR2 YYEEEE. The CDR3 coding sequence is TGTGCCAGCAGTGCTGACAGGGGGGAAATCTACAATGAGCAGTTCTTA. It specifies CASSADRGEIYNEQFL.

The V and J genes are TRBV6-2 or TRBV6-3 and TRBJ1-2; the match to TRBD1 covers 9 bases. There are 13 residues in the CDR3. Germline CDR1 MNHEY, CDR2 SVGEGT. J gave up 6 bases and V 6 bases, and 5 bases lay outside the gene matches. CDR3 bases: TGTGCCAGCAGCGGACAGGGGCAGGATGGCTACACCTTC. Protein: CASSGQGQDGYTF.

This clonotype has more than one count but fewer than ten. This chain uses TRBV20-1 with TRBJ1-3, with D uncertain. Trimming took 3 bases from V and 1 from J, leaving 16 bases between them. Per the germline V gene, CDR1 is DFQATT and CDR2 is SNEGSKA (reference sequence). The CDR3 is made up of 16 amino acids. CDR3 DNA sequence: TGCAGTGCTAGCTCGGACGGATCCCGGTCTGGAAACACCATATATTTT. It encodes CSASSDGSRSGNTIYF.

The chain uses TRBV28 and TRBJ2-3; 10 bases fit TRBD2. The CDR3 runs to 15 residues. V gave up 8 bases and J gave up 10 bases; unmatched junction bases: 15. Germline CDR1 is MDHEN and CDR2 is SYDVKM. CDR3 sequence: CASLHASGSRSAQYF. The CDR3 region has the DNA TGTGCCAGCCTCCATGCTAGCGGGAGTCGTAGTGCGCAGTATTTT. Full variable domain (remainder filled in from reference TRBV28 and TRBJ2-3): DVKVTQSSRYLVKRTGEKVFLECVQDMDHENMFWYRQDPGLGLRLIYFSYDVKMKEKGDIPEGYSVSREKKERFSLILESASTNQTSMYLCASLHASGSRSAQYFGPGTRLTVL.

V and J are TRBV6-5 and TRBJ2-5; 8 positions match TRBD2. Unmatched junction bases numbered 16, after V lost 6 bases and J lost 10 bases. CDR1 is MNHEY and CDR2 is SVGAGI in the germline V gene. The CDR3 length is 15 residues. The CDR3 DNA follows: TGTGCCAGCAGAATACGCGCGGGAGGTTCGAGGGGCCAGTACTTC. Its protein is CASRIRAGGSRGQYF.

About this clonotype itself: This clone may be a read error of a much larger clone one base away. The J gene is TRBJ2-1, the V gene TRBV5-1; perhaps TRBD1 as D (6 bases). V was cut by 2 bases and J by 6 bases, with 9 bases left in between. This CDR3 has 13 residues. From germline, CDR1 is SGHRS and CDR2 YFSETQ. CDR3 nucleotide sequence: TGCGCCAGCAGCTTAGGACAGAGCAATGAGCAGTTCTTC. Protein: CASSLGQSNEQFF. The variable domain in full, completed from reference TRBV5-1 and TRBJ2-1, reads KAGVTQTPRYLIKTRGQQVTLSCSPISGHRSVSWYQQTPGQGLQFLFEYFSETQRNKGNFPGRFSGRQFSNSRSEMNVSTLELGDSALYLCASSLGQSNEQFFGPGTRLTVL.

By frequency in the sample, this clonotype is medium-sized. The V and J genes are TRBV20-1 and TRBJ2-7, with 9 bases fitting TRBD1. The CDR3 has 17 residues. Trimming cost V 5 bases and J 1 base; bases outside gene matches: 15. Germline V gives CDR1 DFQATT, CDR2 SNEGSKA (reference sequence). The CDR3 loop is CSAAPEDRGPHSYEQYF. The CDR3 DNA sequence: TGCAGTGCTGCCCCCGAGGACAGGGGACCTCATTCCTACGAGCAGTACTTC.

On this clonotype itself: This may stem from a read error, because a much larger clone lies one nucleotide away. This chain uses TRBV20-1 with TRBJ2-1, with D perhaps matching TRBD2 (5 bases). Germline loops: CDR1 DFQATT, CDR2 SNEGSKA (reference sequence). The CDR3 length is 12 residues. CDR3 sequence: CSASGVNNGQFF. CDR3 nucleotides: TGCAGTGCTAGCGGGGTAAACAATGGGCAGTTCTTC.

The V and J genes are TRBV15 and TRBJ2-1, with D maybe TRBD2 (6 bases). The CDR3 has 17 residues. Germline values: CDR1 LNHNV, CDR2 YYDKDF (reference sequence). V was trimmed by 3 bases and J by 1 base, leaving 16 bases between them. DNA of the CDR3: TGTGCCACCAGCAGGAAACAGACTAGTTTGTCCTACAATGAGCAGTTCTTC. Amino acids: CATSRKQTSLSYNEQFF.

Note on this clonotype: With a much larger clone just one base away, this may be a read error. The chain links TRBV12-3 or TRBV12-4 to TRBJ2-4, with D perhaps matching TRBD2 (6 bases). The CDR3 sequence is 13 residues long. Trimming shortened V by 1 base and J by 10 bases, and 11 bases separated the two germline ends. The DNA of the CDR3 is TGTGCCAGCAGTTTAGGGGGGAGGAAGATTCAGTACTTC. Translation: CASSLGGRKIQYF.

Regarding this clonotype: A read error may be the cause here, since a much bigger clone is one base away. The CDR3 loop is CVSSFGGNYEQYF. CDR3 nucleotide sequence: TGTGTCAGCAGCTTCGGCGGAAACTACGAGCAGTACTTC. The chain is built from TRBV5-5 and TRBJ2-7; D call uncertain. The CDR3 contains 13 residues. Germline loops: CDR1 SGHKS, CDR2 YYEKEE (reference sequence). Looking up the rest from reference TRBV5-5 and TRBJ2-7 gives the full variable domain: DAGVTQSPTHLIKTRGQQVTLRCSPISGHKSVSWYQQVLGQGPQFIFQYYEKEERGRGNFPDRFSARQFPNYSSELNVNALLLGDSALYLCVSSFGGNYEQYFGPGTRLTVT.

This clonotype was counted at least ten times. The chain links TRBV20-1 to TRBJ2-2; 7 positions agree with TRBD2. The CDR3 is made up of 14 amino acids. Per the germline V gene, CDR1 is DFQATT and CDR2 is SNEGSKA (reference sequence). V lost 5 bases to trimming and J lost 2 bases; unmatched junction nucleotides: 5. CDR3 bases: TGCAGTGCTCAGAGCGGGAAAAACACCGGGGAGCTGTTTTTT. It encodes CSAQSGKNTGELFF.

Turning to this clonotype: Given a much more abundant clone one base away, this may be a read error. This CDR3 reads CATSIGQTEAFF. The CDR3 nucleotides read TGTGCCACCAGCATCGGGCAAACTGAAGCTTTCTTT. J is TRBJ1-1 and V is TRBV6-2 or TRBV6-3; no clear D gene. This CDR3 region has 12 residues. Germline loops: CDR1 MNHEY, CDR2 SVGEGT. V gave up 10 bases and J gave up 5 bases, with 14 bases separating them.

As for this clonotype: A read error may account for a junction end that differs from germline. This chain joins TRBV6-2 or TRBV6-3 and TRBJ2-1, with 13 bases fitting TRBD2. CDR3 size: 16 residues. The germline gives CDR1 MNHEY, CDR2 SVGEGT. The CDR3 region has the DNA TGTGCCAGCAGGGGCCCTCGGACTAGCGGGAGCGATGAGCAGCTCTTC. It specifies CASRGPRTSGSDEQLF.

About this clonotype itself: With a much larger clone just one base away, this may be a read error. CDR3 sequence reads: CSAKHDCQGYEQYF. DNA for the CDR3: TGCAGTGCTAAACACGATTGTCAGGGCTACGAGCAGTACTTC. V and J are TRBV20-1 and TRBJ2-7; maybe TRBD1 (5 bases). Trimming stripped 4 bases from V and 3 bases from J, with 16 bases between. The CDR3 is 14 amino acids. Germline CDR1 DFQATT, CDR2 SNEGSKA (reference sequence).

Details on this clonotype: Possible read error: a much larger clone is one base away. V usage is TRBV29-1 and J usage is TRBJ2-1; 8 bases line up with TRBD2. Germline lookup yields CDR1 SQVTM and CDR2 ANQGSEA. The CDR3 has 12 residues. CDR3 protein: CSVGDSGIFSSF. The DNA of the CDR3 is TGCAGCGTTGGGGATAGCGGGATATTCTCCAGCTTC.

As to this clonotype: One junction end disagrees with the germline gene, perhaps due to a read error. The chain recombines TRBV20-1 with TRBJ2-4; tentative D call: TRBD1 (7 bases). Germline loops: CDR1 DFQATT, CDR2 SNEGSKA (reference sequence). CDR3 length: 13 amino acids. Here the CDR3 DNA reads TGCAGTGCAGTAGCAGGGGGGAAAAACAATCAGTACTTC. Encoded protein: CSAVAGGKNNQYF.

A word on this clonotype: One end of the junction fails to match germline, which may point to a read error. The chain links TRBV11-2 to TRBJ2-7; either TRBD1 or TRBD2 may fit D (5 bases each). The CDR3 totals 15 residues. Germline V gives CDR1 SGHAT, CDR2 FQNNGV. CDR3 amino acids: CASSLARGGAYEPYF. CDR3 sequence (DNA): TGTGCCAGCAGCTTAGCACGGGGCGGTGCCTACGAGCCGTACTTC.

A note on this clonotype: This likely comes from a read error, as the CDR3 has no conserved phenylalanine or tryptophan at its end. This sequence joins TRBV5-8 and TRBJ2-1, with unresolved D. CDR1 is SGHTS and CDR2 is YDEGEE in the germline V gene. V shed 4 bases and J shed 8 bases, with 19 bases lying between them. CDR3 length: 15 amino acids. CDR3 bases: TGTGCCAGCAGCAAAATGAGTCAGGCTTGGTATGAGCAGTTCTTA. Its protein is CASSKMSQAWYEQFL.

Comments on this clonotype: One end of the junction is discordant with germline, which a read error may explain. The V gene is TRBV11-2, the J gene TRBJ2-1; perhaps TRBD2 as D (5 bases). Germline V lookup: CDR1 SGHAT, CDR2 FQNNGV. This CDR3 is built from 12 residues. This CDR3 reads CASSQFGNEQFF. The CDR3 DNA sequence: TGTGCCAGCAGCCAGTTCGGGAATGAACAGTTCTTC.

This clonotype has a single count. An end of the junction does not agree with germline; a read error may underlie this. V usage is TRBV6-2 or TRBV6-3 and J usage is TRBJ1-2, with D perhaps TRBD1 (5 bases). Germline V gene sequence: CDR1 MNHEY, CDR2 SVGEGT. The CDR3 spans 13 residues. Here the CDR3 DNA reads TGTGCCAGCATTCCCCTCGGAGGGGATGGCTATACCTTC. Translating it yields CASIPLGGDGYTF.

With respect to this clonotype: A much larger clone sits a single nucleotide away, making a read error possible. The rearrangement joins TRBV11-2 to TRBJ2-2, with a possible D match to TRBD1 (6 bases). Per the germline V gene, CDR1 is SGHAT and CDR2 is FQNNGV. Between the trimmed V and J ends, which lost 5 bases and 7 bases, there was a span of 14 bases. The length of the CDR3 is 14 residues. CDR3 sequence reads: CASSPRDIFGELFF. The CDR3 nucleotides are TGTGCCAGCAGCCCCCGGGACATATTCGGGGAGCTGTTTTTT.

In this sample, this clonotype turned up once. A much larger clone lies one base from this, so it may be a read error. The chain uses TRBV28 and TRBJ2-4; perhaps D is TRBD1 or TRBD2 (5 bases each). The V gene's germline CDR1 is MDHEN and CDR2 SYDVKM. The CDR3 runs 17 residues. Here the CDR3 DNA reads TGTGCCAGCAGGACCAACCCGGCGTACGGGACCAAAGACATTCAGTACTTC. Its translation is CASRTNPAYGTKDIQYF.

Points on this clonotype: A read error may be the cause here, since a much bigger clone is one base away. J is TRBJ2-1 and V is TRBV10-3, with unresolved D. The germline gives CDR1 ENHRY, CDR2 SYGVKD. The CDR3 length is 13 residues. V lost 2 bases to trimming and J lost 7 bases, with 9 bases between them. CDR3 in amino acids: CAISERLGNEQFF. CDR3 DNA: TGTGCCATCAGTGAGAGACTGGGGAATGAGCAGTTCTTC.

V is TRBV6-5 and J is TRBJ2-1; TRBD2 matches 8 bases. The CDR3 covers 15 residues. V gave up 5 bases and J gave up 4 bases; unmatched junction bases: 7. The V gene's germline CDR1 is MNHEY and CDR2 SVGAGI. In nucleotides, the CDR3 is TGTGCCAGCAGTCCTCTAGCGGGTCAATACAATGAGCAGTTCTTC. Translation: CASSPLAGQYNEQFF.